The T cell receptor (beta chain) under discussion was sequenced for a study of cytomegalovirus exposure and HLA in healthy donors (dated by TCRdb to 2016 to 2017). Regarding the study in general: An earlier analysis of 587 of the donors reported roughly 300 Gb of sequence data and 117 million unique TCR beta sequences obtained from about 200 million T cells. An early release covering around 630 HLA-typed donors comprised 300 to 350 gigabases of sequencing data and tens of millions of unique TCR sequences. Of the roughly 410 genotyped donors, 81% were placed in the genetic ancestry cluster associated with self-reported Caucasian donors. The aim of the study was to test whether cataloging public T cell receptors could identify signatures of past pathogen exposure. The T cell repertoires of under 700 subjects were profiled by immunosequencing and related to cytomegalovirus serostatus. In addition to the first cohort of hundreds of subjects, a separate validation cohort of approximately 120 different subjects was used. To predict cytomegalovirus infection status, the study combined high-throughput TCR immunosequencing, statistical association of individual TCRs with disease status, and machine learning. In a later analysis, previously published TCR beta repertoires from 666 donors were re-analyzed and high-resolution HLA genotyping was added so that TCR occurrence patterns could be studied. In the later analysis, no new phenotypic data were used to find candidate immune exposures; instead, reliance was placed on TCR beta sequences and their occurrence across donors. To decide whether each TCR beta V gene segment behaved as functional or pseudogenic, an earlier analysis of some 570 of the donors relied on high-throughput TCR beta sequencing. Donor age, sex, ethnicity and CMV serostatus were compiled alongside the repertoire data. Genome-wide SNP genotypes for about 60% of the roughly 670 donors were used in a later genetic analysis, which treated that subset as a discovery cohort. Every discovery cohort repertoire had been produced on one sequencing platform. Class I and class II HLA loci were covered by the typing at four-digit resolution. Typing coverage differed by locus: A, B, C, DRB1 and DQB1 were typed in about 620-640 donors, DQA1 in 500 to 550, DPA1 in approximately 600, and DPB1 in around 440. Because of strong linkage in the cohort, roughly five DR-DQ haplotypes were treated as single units for association and clustering. Across some 400 genotyped donors of the cohort, an average of roughly 230,000 unique TCR beta nucleotide sequences per donor were sequenced, and around 20% of those sequences were non-productive.

Receptors were amplified or captured by the immunoSEQ multiplex PCR assay. For the multiplex PCR, a mixture combining 60 forward primers for TCR Vbeta segments and 13 reverse primers for TCR Jbeta segments was used. Amplification of the CDR3 region of rearranged TCR beta genes was performed with a multiplex PCR assay on genomic DNA. The Illumina HiSeq System was used to sequence the amplified TCR beta libraries as 87-base-pair reads. The paper's processing steps were these. Across the roughly 600 repertoires, a later analysis counted some 81 million unique TCR beta chains, approximately 12 million of which were shared by at least two donors. To remove PCR and sequencing errors, raw reads were error-corrected and collapsed into unique sequences using a nearest-neighbor algorithm that merged closely related sequences. To assign V, D and J gene segments, CDR3 sequences were aligned to IMGT reference sequences. For a sequence to be retained, a match of at least six nucleotides to both a V gene segment and a J gene segment was required. Rearrangements were called productive when the CDR3 lacked stop codons and stayed in frame with V and J; all others were non-productive. CDR3 was defined according to IMGT convention as the region running from the second conserved V-encoded cysteine to the conserved J-encoded phenylalanine. The earlier analysis of about 590 of the donors excluded sequences that lacked an unambiguous match to a single V gene segment. In an earlier analysis of almost 600 of the donors, a V segment was called functional when productive rearrangements were above 56.7%, and segregating when the standard deviation between donors exceeded 5%. A statistical classification framework was built to diagnose cytomegalovirus status from the catalog of TCR beta chain sequences. In a later analysis, TCR nucleotide sequences were compared against IMGT/GENE-DB human TR gene sequences so that V and J genes could be assigned. Using the TCRdist pipeline, a later analysis assigned CDR3 sequences along with most-parsimonious VDJ recombination scenarios. In a later analysis, each TCR beta chain was defined by its CDR3 amino acid sequence together with its V-gene family, and reads lacking a unique V-gene family were excluded. To address suspected cross-contamination and a sequencing artifact, a later analysis removed approximately 590 highly shared, low-generation-probability nucleotide sequences. A later analysis calculated a clonal expansion index for each public chain from normalized within-repertoire ranks of inferred template counts. In a later analysis, generation probabilities were computed using a VDJ recombination model fitted to out-of-frame rearrangements, and the results were checked against IGoR. In a later analysis, TCR-TCR, TCR-HLA and TCR-CMV co-occurrence was scored with hypergeometric tests, and a repertoire-size bias correction was applied to TCR pairs. In a later analysis, false discovery rates were estimated by permuting HLA or CMV assignments 20 times. In a later analysis, co-occurring TCRs were grouped using DBSCAN, and TCRdist sequence similarity was added for clustering within HLA-allele-positive subsets. Repertoires with fewer than 30,000 or more than 120,000 public chains were left out of co-occurrence clustering, as were a few repertoires with anomalous nucleotide sharing. The source is immuneACCESS, and TCRdb retained only in-frame sequences with V and J called. Part of the clones is not carried over; for the studies checked, unresolved V genes explain less than half of this, and the remainder is unexplained. The V and J calls and the clone size are those of that table, but D and trimming were determined from the DNA. A total of under 150,000 clones appear in this sample, around 80% of them only once. The ten largest account for roughly 9% of the sample.

The cohort was made up of approximately 700 healthy bone marrow donors. Cohort members were all nominally healthy when sampled, although unrecorded immune exposures were likely present. The donor tested CMV seropositive, placing the donor among the approximately 290 seropositive members of the cohort. Every donor gave a peripheral blood sample, and the peripheral blood mononuclear cells from that sample were used for TCR beta sequencing. Genomic DNA was extracted from the blood cell samples with the Qiagen DNeasy Blood Extraction Kit. Note on this clone: Its antigen specificity is not known. Qualities for individual bases were not recorded, and no much larger clone is one base off.

Taken from the germline V gene, the CDR1 and CDR2 loops are SGHTA and FQGNSA. The junction carries 17 bases between V and J, which are trimmed by 1 base and 8 bases respectively. Including the terminal cysteine and phenylalanine, the CDR3 comprises 15 residues. Left in the record is the CDR3 DNA by itself, 45 bases read in frame from the first base. General study outcomes and caveats: A further reported finding was that TCR beta sequences accurately predicted the HLA-A and HLA-B alleles for most subjects in the first cohort. For the cohort, immune exposure information was limited to CMV serostatus. In this cohort, only TCR beta chains were sequenced, and detectable features were limited by the absence of alpha or paired-chain data. When HLA alleles, especially DR and DQ, strongly co-occurred, attributing TCR associations to individual alleles was difficult. Presence/absence analyses assumed roughly uniform sequencing depth across donors, an assumption that may not hold. In vitro tests confirmed that three of the cytomegalovirus-associated TCR beta chains recognize cytomegalovirus antigens. According to a later analysis, parvovirus B19, influenza, CMV and Epstein-Barr virus appeared linked to several top co-occurrence clusters. Some IMGT-functional V segments, including TRBV6-2 and TRBV6-3, could not be distinguished by the 87-base-pair reads and were therefore excluded. Because some donors lacked HLA typing at each locus, the association tests relied only on the typed subset. V-gene and J-gene trimming of TCR beta chains was associated with a missense DCLRE1C variant in a later genetic analysis, and the association was replicated in an independent cohort. The classifier was reported to diagnose cytomegalovirus status with high specificity and sensitivity in both the original and validation cohorts. Because counts were too low, about 18 rarely observed V segments, including chromosome 9 orphons, were excluded from the earlier analysis of several hundred of the donors. A later analysis associated approximately 17,000 TCR beta sequences with specific HLA alleles at a false discovery rate of 0.05. In a later analysis, most CMV-associated TCR beta chains were found to appear HLA-restricted, with HLA associations seemingly driven largely by CMV exposure. The sequencing pipeline was judged likely to have produced a cluster of highly shared sequence variants as a technical artifact. Correlated functional status among segregating V segments might reflect linkage disequilibrium, but an unknown experimental factor could not be ruled out. In a later analysis, HLA-associated TCR beta chains were found to be more clonally expanded and to have lower generation probabilities than equally common non-associated chains. Across donors, most TCR sequences were observed very rarely, whereas some public TCRs were present in many individuals. The authors suggested that the approach could potentially be extended to other disease states and immunological phenotypes. In a later analysis, the rate of TCR association differed among HLA loci, with DRB1 alleles having the most associated TCRs and HLA-C alleles having the fewest. Broadly in line with IMGT annotations, most TCR beta V segments showed up in productive rearrangements about 87% or about 30% of the time in an earlier analysis of a few hundred of the donors. According to a later genetic analysis, donors in an Asian-associated ancestry cluster had fewer N-insertions in productive TCRs than the approximately 630-donor mean. The study gave a list of 150 to 200 TCR beta chains associated with cytomegalovirus.

The sequenced sample was PBMCs. The chain uses TRBV7-2 and TRBJ1-1; no D gene call is confident. This TCR was sampled from a woman aged 45-60 years in good health and CMV-seropositive. The nucleotides are TGTGCCAGCAGCTTAGGCCCTCGGAGGGCCGAGGAAGCTTTCTTT. It codes for CASSLGPRRAEEAFF.